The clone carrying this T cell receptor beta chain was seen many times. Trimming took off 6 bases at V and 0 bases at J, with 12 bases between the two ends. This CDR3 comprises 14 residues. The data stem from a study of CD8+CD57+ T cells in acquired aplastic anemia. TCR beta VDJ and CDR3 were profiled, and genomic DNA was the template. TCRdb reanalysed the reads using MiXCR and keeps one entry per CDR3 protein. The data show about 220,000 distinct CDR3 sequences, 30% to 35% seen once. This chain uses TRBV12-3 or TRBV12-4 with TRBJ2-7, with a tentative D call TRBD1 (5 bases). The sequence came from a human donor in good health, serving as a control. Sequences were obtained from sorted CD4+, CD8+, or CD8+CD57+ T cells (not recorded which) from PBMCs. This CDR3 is CASSRVGDSYEQYF. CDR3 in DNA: TGTGCCAGCAGCCGTGTAGGGGACTCCTACGAGCAGTACTTC.